The 25 T cell receptor beta chains in this list originate from one sample, sequenced in a study of T cells after yellow fever vaccination. In TCRdb, the 5' RACE reads were re-called with MiXCR into one record per CDR3 protein. This sample has hundreds of thousands of distinct CDR3 sequences, with roughly 4.3% found just once. Sequencing was performed on PBMCs, taken 5 days after the yellow fever booster vaccination. The source of these receptors is a man younger than 35 who received the YFV17D yellow fever vaccine.

The chain recombines TRBV5-1 with TRBJ2-3; TRBD1 is a possible D gene (5 bases). The CDR3 runs 16 residues. V shed 6 bases and J shed 1 base, with 18 bases lying between them. Germline values: CDR1 SGHRS, CDR2 YFSETQ. Here the CDR3 reads CASKNLRVGGTDTQYF. CDR3 nucleotide sequence: TGCGCCAGCAAAAATCTCAGGGTAGGAGGCACAGATACGCAGTATTTT.

This clonotype was counted between two and nine times. This rearrangement joins TRBV19 to TRBJ2-1, with 12 bases matching TRBD2. Germline-derived CDR1 and CDR2 are LNHDA and SQIVND (reference sequence). The CDR3 sequence is 21 residues long. Unmatched junction bases numbered 23, after V lost 5 bases and J lost 6 bases. CDR3 in amino acids: CASSPRLVTSGGYWGGNEQFF. In DNA form, the CDR3 reads TGTGCCAGTAGTCCCCGTCTGGTGACTAGCGGGGGCTACTGGGGGGGCAATGAGCAGTTCTTC.

This clonotype has only a few counts. The genes are TRBV7-6 and TRBJ1-4; tentatively, D is TRBD1 (6 bases). The germline V and J ends were trimmed by 3 bases and 1 base, with 18 bases remaining between them. There are 18 residues in the CDR3. Germline CDR1 SGHVS, CDR2 FNYEAQ. The CDR3 DNA is TGTGCCAGCAGCTTCAGCCTAGGGGAGGGGGGAACTAATGAAAAACTGTTTTTT. Its translation is CASSFSLGEGGTNEKLFF.

In this sample, this clonotype turned up many times. At one end, the junction sequence differs from germline, possibly due to a read error. The rearrangement joins TRBV12-3 or TRBV12-4 to TRBJ1-4; 8 nucleotides agree with TRBD1. The CDR3 is made up of 13 amino acids. The CDR3 loop reads CASSLAGTGSKGF. As DNA, the CDR3 is TGTGCCAGCAGTTTAGCGGGGACAGGATCAAAAGGTTTT.

The rearrangement links TRBV7-2 to TRBJ2-3; D is undetermined. V was trimmed by 3 bases and J by 4 bases, leaving 14 bases between them. Germline assignment: CDR1 SGHTA and CDR2 FQGNSA. The CDR3 totals 15 residues. The CDR3 DNA reads as TGTGCCAGCAGCTTGGGCCCACACCGCCCAGATACGCAGTATTTT. It translates to CASSLGPHRPDTQYF.

This clonotype was found a few times. The rearrangement joins TRBV29-1 to TRBJ1-2, with 7 bases matching TRBD1. This CDR3 region has 12 residues. Germline V gives CDR1 SQVTM, CDR2 ANQGSEA. V shed 6 bases and J 2 bases; nucleotides not matched to a gene: 3. The CDR3 sequence: CSVTTGNYGYTF. The CDR3 bases are TGCAGCGTGACGACAGGGAACTATGGCTACACCTTC.

The table lists this clonotype with many counts. The chain links TRBV5-1 to TRBJ1-1; D is undetermined. Germline V gene sequence: CDR1 SGHRS, CDR2 YFSETQ. Trimming pared 0 bases from V and 5 bases from J, leaving 14 bases between. This CDR3 region has 15 residues. Written as DNA, the CDR3 is TGCGCCAGCAGCTTGGTGGGCACTCAAGGGACTGAAGCTTTCTTT. Translation gives CASSLVGTQGTEAFF. The complete variable domain, with remaining parts taken from reference TRBV5-1 and TRBJ1-1, reads KAGVTQTPRYLIKTRGQQVTLSCSPISGHRSVSWYQQTPGQGLQFLFEYFSETQRNKGNFPGRFSGRQFSNSRSEMNVSTLELGDSALYLCASSLVGTQGTEAFFGQGTRLTVV.

This clonotype was seen a few times. The chain is built from TRBV27 and TRBJ2-7; no reliable D call. Germline assignment: CDR1 MNHEY and CDR2 SMNVEV (reference sequence). The CDR3 consists of 14 residues. The V and J ends lost 3 bases and 7 bases respectively, with 16 bases between them. The CDR3 is CASSFTPTSPEQYV. In nucleotides, the CDR3 is TGTGCCAGCAGTTTTACGCCGACATCCCCGGAGCAGTACGTC.

The chain links TRBV28 to TRBJ2-5, with a possible D match to TRBD2 (5 bases). The germline V and J ends were trimmed by 5 bases and 1 base, with 8 bases remaining between them. CDR1 and CDR2 from the germline V gene are MDHEN and SYDVKM. The CDR3 is made up of 13 amino acids. As DNA, the CDR3 is TGTGCCAGCAGTGATAGCGCCCAAGAGACCCAGTACTTC. This translates into CASSDSAQETQYF.

This chain links TRBV9 with TRBJ2-3, with D possibly called TRBD1 or TRBD2 (5 bases each). This CDR3 is built from 15 residues. Trimming cost V 0 bases and J 3 bases, with 11 bases left between them. CDR1 is SGDLS, CDR2 YYNGEE, per germline. The CDR3 sequence is CASSVGNGGTDTQYF. CDR3 nucleotide sequence: TGTGCCAGCAGCGTAGGGAATGGGGGTACAGATACGCAGTATTTT.

Only a few counts were recorded for this clonotype. This chain links TRBV19 with TRBJ2-2, with 7 bases matching TRBD1. The CDR3 length is 16 residues. Germline V gives CDR1 LNHDA, CDR2 SQIVND (reference sequence). V shed 5 bases and J 3 bases; nucleotides not matched to a gene: 9. For the CDR3, the DNA is TGTGCCAGTAGTTCCCTTCGCGACAGGGACACCGGGGAGCTGTTTTTT. It is translated as CASSSLRDRDTGELFF. The full variable domain, completed using reference TRBV19 and TRBJ2-2, is DGGITQSPKYLFRKEGQNVTLSCEQNLNHDAMYWYRQDPGQGLRLIYYSQIVNDFQKGDIAEGYSVSREKKESFPLTVTSAQKNPTAFYLCASSSLRDRDTGELFFGEGSRLTVL.

This clonotype came up many times. The V gene is TRBV7-6, the J gene TRBJ2-1, with D possibly being TRBD2 (5 bases). The CDR3 runs 14 residues. Germline lookup yields CDR1 SGHVS and CDR2 FNYEAQ. V shed 2 bases and J shed 8 bases, with 13 bases lying between them. CDR3 nucleotide sequence: TGTGCCAGCAGCTTACAAGAGGGCGCGGATGAGCAGTTCTTC. The encoded protein is CASSLQEGADEQFF.

This clonotype was seen a handful of times. J is TRBJ2-5 and V is TRBV20-1; a weak D match, TRBD2 (7 bases). The germline V gene has CDR1 DFQATT and CDR2 SNEGSKA (reference sequence). Trimming took off 6 bases at V and 5 bases at J, with 16 bases between the two ends. The CDR3 is made up of 13 amino acids. The CDR3 spells CSARGGAVETQYF. CDR3 sequence (DNA): TGCAGTGCCCGTGGGGGGGCCGTCGAGACCCAGTACTTC.

There are a few counts of this clonotype. The chain joins TRBV4-2 to TRBJ2-6, with 7 bases identical to TRBD1. Germline values: CDR1 LGHNA, CDR2 YNFKEQ. The CDR3 totals 17 residues. Losses at the gene ends were 4 bases for V and 0 bases for J; bases not matched to a gene: 6. This CDR3 is CASSLQGRDSGANVLTF. CDR3 nucleotides: TGTGCCAGCAGCCTACAGGGGCGAGACTCTGGGGCCAACGTCCTGACTTTC.

This clonotype was observed a few times. The chain employs TRBV7-2 and TRBJ2-6; TRBD1 or TRBD2 may be the D gene (5 bases each). Germline V gene lookup returns CDR1 SGHTA and CDR2 FQGNSA. This CDR3 has 18 residues. V was clipped by 5 bases and J by 4 bases, with 21 bases between them. The CDR3 is CASSRTGQAGTGANVLTF. In DNA form, the CDR3 reads TGTGCCAGCAGCCGCACCGGGCAGGCCGGGACCGGGGCCAACGTCCTGACTTTC.

Only one count was recorded for this clonotype. The gene calls are TRBV6-5 and TRBJ2-3; D is perhaps TRBD2 (6 bases). Per germline, CDR1 MNHEY and CDR2 SVGAGI. Trimming pared 3 bases from V and 6 bases from J, leaving 25 bases between. CDR3 length equals 18 residues. The CDR3 spells CASSYSSSTLASGDTQYF. CDR3 bases: TGTGCCAGCAGTTATTCTTCCTCTACCCTAGCGAGTGGTGATACGCAGTATTTT.

This clonotype has only a few counts. This sequence joins TRBV20-1 and TRBJ1-2; no clear D gene. V lost 0 bases and J lost 8, with 19 bases in between. The CDR3 length is 15 residues. The V gene's germline CDR1 is DFQATT and CDR2 SNEGSKA (reference sequence). CDR3 protein: CSARDLVDSSRGYTF. Here the CDR3 DNA reads TGCAGTGCTAGAGATCTTGTTGACTCTTCGAGGGGCTACACCTTC.

This sequence joins TRBV7-3 and TRBJ2-1; D is possibly TRBD1 or TRBD2 (5 bases each). V was shortened by 0 bases and J by 9 bases, with 12 bases between the two germline ends. CDR1 and CDR2 (germline): SGHTA, FQGTGA. The CDR3 runs 14 residues. Here the CDR3 reads CASSLTGPRGEQFF. The CDR3 DNA is TGTGCCAGCAGCTTAACGGGACCGAGGGGTGAGCAGTTCTTC.

This clonotype occurred a few times. The CDR3 DNA follows: TGTGCCAGCAGCTGGGGGTCCCAAGAGACCCAGTACTTC. Translated, it gives CASSWGSQETQYF. The chain combines TRBV7-4 with TRBJ2-5, with D possibly called TRBD1 or TRBD2 (5 bases each). The CDR3 extends over 13 amino acids. V was pared by 4 bases and J by 1 base, with 7 bases between. Germline lookup yields CDR1 SGHVT and CDR2 SQSDAQ.

This clonotype came up many times. V usage is TRBV7-2 and J usage is TRBJ1-1; D ambiguous. Trimming stripped 5 bases from V and 0 bases from J, with 7 bases between. The CDR3 contains 13 residues. Germline CDR1 reads SGHTA; CDR2 reads FQGNSA. The chain's CDR3 is CASSLVVNTEAFF. DNA for the CDR3: TGTGCCAGCAGCCTAGTAGTGAACACTGAAGCTTTCTTT.

The rearrangement links TRBV7-2 to TRBJ2-4; D tentatively reads TRBD1 or TRBD2 (7 bases each). Germline CDR1 reads SGHTA; CDR2 reads FQGNSA. The CDR3 has 13 amino acids. V dropped 7 bases and J dropped 7 bases, with 14 bases sitting between them. Here the CDR3 DNA reads TGTGCCAGCACCCGCCAGGGGGGGAACATTCAGTACTTC. Its protein is CASTRQGGNIQYF.

The chain carries TRBV20-1 and TRBJ2-3; tentatively, D is TRBD1 (5 bases). The CDR3 loop spans 15 amino acids. Germline CDR1 reads DFQATT; CDR2 reads SNEGSKA (reference sequence). Trimming shortened V by 3 bases and J by 5 bases, and 18 bases separated the two germline ends. As DNA, the CDR3 is TGCAGTGCTAGGGGATTCGAAGGGGCGGAAGATACGCAGTATTTT. Residues: CSARGFEGAEDTQYF.

The V gene is TRBV19, the J gene TRBJ1-2; weak D call: TRBD1 (5 bases). Looked up from germline, CDR1 is LNHDA and CDR2 is SQIVND (reference sequence). The V gene lost 6 bases and the J gene lost 6 bases, with 11 bases spanning the gap. The CDR3 covers 12 residues. The CDR3 region has the DNA TGTGCCAGTAGAGAGGGGTTGGATGGCTACACCTTC. It translates to CASREGLDGYTF.

The chain combines TRBV5-1 with TRBJ2-4; TRBD1 matches 10 bases. Germline V gives CDR1 SGHRS, CDR2 YFSETQ. This CDR3 has 15 amino acids. The V segment lost 5 bases and the J segment 7 bases; nucleotides outside the gene matches: 9. The CDR3: CASRTVPGQGNIQYF. CDR3 in DNA: TGCGCCAGCAGGACTGTCCCGGGACAGGGGAACATTCAGTACTTC.

The chain couples TRBV5-1 to TRBJ2-5; 11 bases are a match to TRBD2. CDR1 and CDR2 from the germline V gene are SGHRS and YFSETQ. The CDR3 covers 17 residues. J was trimmed by 5 bases and V by 4 bases; bases with no gene match: 13. The CDR3 DNA reads as TGCGCCAGCAGCCATAACATAGCGGGGGGGCCTCCGGAGACCCAGTACTTC. This gives the protein CASSHNIAGGPPETQYF.